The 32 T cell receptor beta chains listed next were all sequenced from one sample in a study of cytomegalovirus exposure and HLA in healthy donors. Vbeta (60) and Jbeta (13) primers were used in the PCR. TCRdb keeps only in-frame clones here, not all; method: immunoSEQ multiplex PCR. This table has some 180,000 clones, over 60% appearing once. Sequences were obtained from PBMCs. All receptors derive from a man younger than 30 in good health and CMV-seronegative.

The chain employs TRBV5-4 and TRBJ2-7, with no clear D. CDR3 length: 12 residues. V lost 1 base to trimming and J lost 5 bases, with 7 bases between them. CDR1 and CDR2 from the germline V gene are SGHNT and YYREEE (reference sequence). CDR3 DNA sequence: TGTGCCAGCAGCTTGAGAGGTCACGAGCAGTACTTC. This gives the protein CASSLRGHEQYF. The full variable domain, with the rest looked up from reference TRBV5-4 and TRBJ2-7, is ETGVTQSPTHLIKTRGQQVTLRCSSQSGHNTVSWYQQALGQGPQFIFQYYREEENGRGNFPPRFSGLQFPNYSSELNVNALELDDSALYLCASSLRGHEQYFGPGTRLTVT.

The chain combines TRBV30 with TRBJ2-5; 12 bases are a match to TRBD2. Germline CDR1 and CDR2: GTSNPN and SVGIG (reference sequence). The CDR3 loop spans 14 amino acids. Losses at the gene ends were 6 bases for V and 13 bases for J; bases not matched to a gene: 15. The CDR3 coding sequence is TGTGCCTGTCGTATCGGACTAGCGGGGCCCCCCCGGTACTTC. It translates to CACRIGLAGPPRYF.

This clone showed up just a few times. The CDR3: CASSFYGSNQPQHF. The DNA for the CDR3 is TGTGCCAGCAGTTTTTACGGGTCTAATCAGCCCCAGCATTTT. This rearrangement joins TRBV27 to TRBJ1-5; D call uncertain. Trimming stripped 3 bases from V and 4 bases from J, with 10 bases between. The CDR3 totals 14 residues. Per the germline V gene, CDR1 is MNHEY and CDR2 is SMNVEV (reference sequence).

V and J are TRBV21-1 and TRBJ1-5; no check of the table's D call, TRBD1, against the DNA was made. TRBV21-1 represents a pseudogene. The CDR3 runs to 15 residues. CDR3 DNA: TGTGCCAGCAGCCCCACCAGGTATAGCAATCAGCCCCAGCATTTT. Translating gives CASSPTRYSNQPQHF.

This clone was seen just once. Here the CDR3 reads CASSAQSLRTGNTIYF. The CDR3, as DNA: TGTGCCAGCAGCGCACAGTCCTTGAGAACTGGAAACACCATATATTTT. This sequence joins TRBV9 and TRBJ1-3; D call uncertain. Germline V gives CDR1 SGDLS, CDR2 YYNGEE. With 3 bases removed from V and 2 bases from J, the gap between germline ends came to 15 bases. The CDR3 length is 16 residues.

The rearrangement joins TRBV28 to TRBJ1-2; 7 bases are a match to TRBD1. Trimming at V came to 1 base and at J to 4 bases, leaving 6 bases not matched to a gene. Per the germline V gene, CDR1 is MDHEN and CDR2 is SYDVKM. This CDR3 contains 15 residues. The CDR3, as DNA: TGTGCCAGCAGTTTATTTGACAGGGAATCCTATGGCTACACCTTC. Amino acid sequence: CASSLFDRESYGYTF.

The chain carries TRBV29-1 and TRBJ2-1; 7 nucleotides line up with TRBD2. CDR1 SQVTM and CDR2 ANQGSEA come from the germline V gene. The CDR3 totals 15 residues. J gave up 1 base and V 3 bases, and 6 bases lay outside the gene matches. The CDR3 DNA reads TGCAGCGTTGAGGGAGGGCCCGGGTCCTACAATGAGCAGTTCTTC. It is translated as CSVEGGPGSYNEQFF.

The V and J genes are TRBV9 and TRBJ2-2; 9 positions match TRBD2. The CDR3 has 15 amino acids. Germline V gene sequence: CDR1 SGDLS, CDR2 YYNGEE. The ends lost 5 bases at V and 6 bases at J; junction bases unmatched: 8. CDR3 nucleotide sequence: TGTGCCAGCAGTAAAAGGACTAGCGACGCCGGGGAGCTGTTTTTT. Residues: CASSKRTSDAGELFF.

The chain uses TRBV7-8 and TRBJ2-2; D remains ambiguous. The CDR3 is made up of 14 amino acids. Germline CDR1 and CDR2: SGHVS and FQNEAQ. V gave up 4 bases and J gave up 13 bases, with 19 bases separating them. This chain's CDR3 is CASSYEAAASVLFF. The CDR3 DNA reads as TGTGCCAGCAGCTATGAGGCGGCCGCGTCGGTGCTGTTTTTT.

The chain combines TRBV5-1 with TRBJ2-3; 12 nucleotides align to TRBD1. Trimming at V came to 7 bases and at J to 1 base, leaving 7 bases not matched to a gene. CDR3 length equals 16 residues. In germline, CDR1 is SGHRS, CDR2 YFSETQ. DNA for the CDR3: TGCGCCAGCTCGGGACAGGGGGCTTTGGGCACAGATACGCAGTATTTT. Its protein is CASSGQGALGTDTQYF.

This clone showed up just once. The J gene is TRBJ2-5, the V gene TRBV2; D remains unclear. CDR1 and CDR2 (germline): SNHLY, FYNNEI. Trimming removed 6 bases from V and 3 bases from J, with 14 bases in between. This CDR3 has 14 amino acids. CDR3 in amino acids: CASSELNAKETQYF. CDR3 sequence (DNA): TGTGCCAGCAGCGAGCTTAACGCTAAAGAGACCCAGTACTTC.

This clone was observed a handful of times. The CDR3 reads CASSELVGGDPTDTQYF. The CDR3 nucleotides read TGTGCCAGCAGTGAACTCGTAGGGGGCGATCCCACAGATACGCAGTATTTT. The J gene is TRBJ2-3, the V gene TRBV6-1; 7 bases agree with TRBD1. Trimming took 2 bases from V and 2 from J; bases not matched to a gene: 10. The V gene's germline CDR1 is MNHNS and CDR2 SASEGT. CDR3 size: 17 residues.

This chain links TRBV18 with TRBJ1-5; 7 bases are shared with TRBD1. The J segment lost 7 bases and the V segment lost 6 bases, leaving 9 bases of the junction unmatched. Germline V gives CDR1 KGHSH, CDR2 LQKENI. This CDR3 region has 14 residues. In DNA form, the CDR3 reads TGTGCCAGCTCGCCTGTGCAGGGGGGACAGCCCCAGCATTTT. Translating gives CASSPVQGGQPQHF.

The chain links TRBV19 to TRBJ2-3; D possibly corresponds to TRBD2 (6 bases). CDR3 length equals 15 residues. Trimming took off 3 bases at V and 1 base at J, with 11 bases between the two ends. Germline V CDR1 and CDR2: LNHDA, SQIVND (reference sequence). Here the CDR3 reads CASSMVAVRTDTQYF. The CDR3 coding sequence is TGTGCCAGTAGTATGGTAGCGGTCCGCACAGATACGCAGTATTTT. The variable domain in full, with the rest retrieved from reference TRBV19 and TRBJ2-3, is DGGITQSPKYLFRKEGQNVTLSCEQNLNHDAMYWYRQDPGQGLRLIYYSQIVNDFQKGDIAEGYSVSREKKESFPLTVTSAQKNPTAFYLCASSMVAVRTDTQYFGPGTRLTVL.

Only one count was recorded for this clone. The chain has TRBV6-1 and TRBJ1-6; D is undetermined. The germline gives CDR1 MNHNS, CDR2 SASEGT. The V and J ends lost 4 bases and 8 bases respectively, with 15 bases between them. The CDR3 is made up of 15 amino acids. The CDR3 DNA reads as TGTGCCAGCAGTGGGAACGGCGGTTGGGATTCACCCCTCCACTTT. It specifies CASSGNGGWDSPLHF.

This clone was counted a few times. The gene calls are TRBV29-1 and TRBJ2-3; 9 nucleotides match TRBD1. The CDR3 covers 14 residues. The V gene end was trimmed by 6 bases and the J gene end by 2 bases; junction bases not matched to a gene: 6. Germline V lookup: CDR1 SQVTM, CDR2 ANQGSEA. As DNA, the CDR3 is TGCAGCGTAAATCGGGACAGGGCCACAGATACGCAGTATTTT. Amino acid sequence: CSVNRDRATDTQYF.

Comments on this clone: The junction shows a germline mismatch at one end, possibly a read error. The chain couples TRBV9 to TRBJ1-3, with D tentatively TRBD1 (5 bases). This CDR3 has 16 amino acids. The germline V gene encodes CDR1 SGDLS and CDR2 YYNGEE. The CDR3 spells CASSVGLGRSGDTIYF. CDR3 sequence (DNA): TGTGCCAGCAGCGTAGGTCTGGGGCGTAGTGGAGACACCATATATTTT.

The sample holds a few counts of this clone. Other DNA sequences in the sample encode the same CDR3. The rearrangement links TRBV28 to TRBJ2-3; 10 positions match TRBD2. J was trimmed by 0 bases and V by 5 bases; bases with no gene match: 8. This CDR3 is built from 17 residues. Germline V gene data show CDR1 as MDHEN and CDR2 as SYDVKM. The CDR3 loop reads CASSPNLAGASTDTQYF. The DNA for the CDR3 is TGTGCCAGCAGTCCCAATCTAGCGGGAGCTAGCACAGATACGCAGTATTTT.

The CDR3 region is CATSRADRGSGNTIYF. The CDR3 DNA is TGTGCCACCAGCAGAGCAGACAGGGGGTCCGGAAACACCATATATTTT. This chain links TRBV15 with TRBJ1-3, with 9 bases matching TRBD1. Germline V gene sequence: CDR1 LNHNV, CDR2 YYDKDF (reference sequence). The V and J ends lost 1 base and 4 bases, in that order; junction bases with no gene match: 5. The CDR3 consists of 16 residues.

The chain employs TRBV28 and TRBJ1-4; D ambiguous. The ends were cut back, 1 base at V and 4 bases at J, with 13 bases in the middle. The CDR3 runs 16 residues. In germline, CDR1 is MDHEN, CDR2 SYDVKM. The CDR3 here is CASSLLVSGGNEKLFF. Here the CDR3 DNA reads TGTGCCAGCAGTTTATTGGTGAGCGGCGGTAATGAAAAACTGTTTTTT.

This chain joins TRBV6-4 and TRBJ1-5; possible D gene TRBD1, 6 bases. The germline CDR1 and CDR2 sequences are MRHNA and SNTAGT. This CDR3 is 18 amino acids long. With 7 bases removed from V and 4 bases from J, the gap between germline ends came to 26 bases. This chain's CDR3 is CASTREESDRRRNQPQHF. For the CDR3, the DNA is TGTGCCAGCACCCGGGAGGAATCGGACAGAAGACGGAATCAGCCCCAGCATTTT.

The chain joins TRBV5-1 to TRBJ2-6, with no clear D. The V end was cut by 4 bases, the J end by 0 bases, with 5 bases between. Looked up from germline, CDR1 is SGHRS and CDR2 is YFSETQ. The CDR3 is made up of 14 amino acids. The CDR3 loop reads CASSEISGANVLTF. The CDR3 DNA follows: TGCGCCAGCAGCGAGATCTCTGGGGCCAACGTCCTGACTTTC.

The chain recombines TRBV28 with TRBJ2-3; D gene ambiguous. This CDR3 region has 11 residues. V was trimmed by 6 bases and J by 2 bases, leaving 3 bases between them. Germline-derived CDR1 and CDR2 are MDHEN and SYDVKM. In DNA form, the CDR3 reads TGTGCCAGCAGCCACACAGATACGCAGTATTTT. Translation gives CASSHTDTQYF.

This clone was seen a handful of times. The CDR3 loop is CASSRGRGIGELFF. The CDR3 DNA sequence: TGTGCCAGCAGTAGAGGCAGGGGAATCGGGGAGCTGTTTTTT. V gene TRBV6-5 combines with J gene TRBJ2-2, with D maybe TRBD1 (6 bases). This CDR3 has 14 residues. Trimming shortened V by 5 bases and J by 7 bases, and 14 bases separated the two germline ends. The germline V gene has CDR1 MNHEY and CDR2 SVGAGI.

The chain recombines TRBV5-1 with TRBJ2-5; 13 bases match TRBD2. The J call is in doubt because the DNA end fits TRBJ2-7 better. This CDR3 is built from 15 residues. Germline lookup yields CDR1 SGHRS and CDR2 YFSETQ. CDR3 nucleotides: TGCGCCAGCAGCTTACTAGCGGGAGGGTCCTACGAGCAGTACTTC. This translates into CASSLLAGGSYEQYF.

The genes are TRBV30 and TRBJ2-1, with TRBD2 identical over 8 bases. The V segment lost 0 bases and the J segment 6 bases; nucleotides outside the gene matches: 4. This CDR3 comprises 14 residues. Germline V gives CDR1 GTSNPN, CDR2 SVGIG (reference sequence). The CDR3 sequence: CAWSVGGAPNEQFF. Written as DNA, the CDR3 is TGTGCCTGGAGTGTCGGGGGGGCGCCCAATGAGCAGTTCTTC.

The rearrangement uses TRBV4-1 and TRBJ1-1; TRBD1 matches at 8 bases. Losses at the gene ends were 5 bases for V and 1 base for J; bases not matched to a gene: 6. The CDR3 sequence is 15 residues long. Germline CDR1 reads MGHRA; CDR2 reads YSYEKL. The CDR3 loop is CASSFGQGWNTEAFF. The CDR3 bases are TGCGCCAGCAGCTTTGGACAGGGTTGGAACACTGAAGCTTTCTTT.

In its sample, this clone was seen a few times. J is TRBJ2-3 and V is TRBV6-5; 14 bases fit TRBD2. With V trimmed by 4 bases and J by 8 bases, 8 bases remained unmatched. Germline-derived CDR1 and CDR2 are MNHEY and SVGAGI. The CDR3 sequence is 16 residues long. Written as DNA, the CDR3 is TGTGCCAGCAGTTTACGACTAGCGGGAGGGCGCGGTACGCAGTATTTT. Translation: CASSLRLAGGRGTQYF.

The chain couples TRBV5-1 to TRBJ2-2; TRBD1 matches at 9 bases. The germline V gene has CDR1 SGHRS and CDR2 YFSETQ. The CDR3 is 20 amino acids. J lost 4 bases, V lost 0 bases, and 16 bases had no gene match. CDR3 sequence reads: CASSLGSLSRGTGSTGELFF. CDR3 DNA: TGCGCCAGCAGCTTGGGTTCGTTGTCTAGGGGGACAGGGTCCACCGGGGAGCTGTTTTTT. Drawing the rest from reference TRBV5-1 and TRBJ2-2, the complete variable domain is KAGVTQTPRYLIKTRGQQVTLSCSPISGHRSVSWYQQTPGQGLQFLFEYFSETQRNKGNFPGRFSGRQFSNSRSEMNVSTLELGDSALYLCASSLGSLSRGTGSTGELFFGEGSRLTVL.

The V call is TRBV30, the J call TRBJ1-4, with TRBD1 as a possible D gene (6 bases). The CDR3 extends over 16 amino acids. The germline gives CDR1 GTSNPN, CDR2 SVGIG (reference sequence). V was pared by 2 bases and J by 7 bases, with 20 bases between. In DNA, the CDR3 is TGTGCCTGGAGTCCCGCGGACAGCCGGAACAGTGAAAAACTGTTTTTT. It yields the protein CAWSPADSRNSEKLFF.

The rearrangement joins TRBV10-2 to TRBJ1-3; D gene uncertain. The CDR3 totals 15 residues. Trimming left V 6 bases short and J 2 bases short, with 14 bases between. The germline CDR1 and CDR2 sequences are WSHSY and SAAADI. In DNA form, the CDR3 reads TGCGCCAGCAGCCCAACAAAAGGAGCTGGAAACACCATATATTTT. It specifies CASSPTKGAGNTIYF.

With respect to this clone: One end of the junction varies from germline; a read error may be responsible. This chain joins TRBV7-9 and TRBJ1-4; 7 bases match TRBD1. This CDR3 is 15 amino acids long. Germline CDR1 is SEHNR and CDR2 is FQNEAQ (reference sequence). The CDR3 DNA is TGTTCCAGCAGCTCCCCAGGGGGGTCTAATGAAAAACTGTTTTTT. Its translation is CSSSSPGGSNEKLFF.